This section outlines one T cell receptor (beta chain) sequence together with its context. All recovered Cohort 3 donors got two negative PCRs, got clearance, or saw symptom resolution. The data stem from a study of blood T cell repertoires in COVID-19. About the research overall: Samples representing acute and convalescent COVID-19 were sourced from the United States, Italy and Spain. PBMCs, B-cell-depleted T cells, or T cells provided the cDNA or gDNA that made up the material.

The V and J ends lost 6 bases and 4 bases, in that order; junction bases with no gene match: 17. CDR3 size: 17 residues. Germline V CDR1 and CDR2: LGHDT, YNNKEL (reference sequence). The authors' processing: Scientists estimated how many nucleated cells there were by amplifying reference gene primers. Libraries were prepared by immunoSEQ multiplex PCR; TCRdb keeps only in-frame clonotypes and omits some of them. Clone size and the V and J calls come from that table; the DNA yielded D and trimming. Among hundreds of thousands of clones listed, roughly 89% were seen once. The sequenced material came from PBMCs or T cells enriched from blood (not recorded which). The J gene is TRBJ1-2, the V gene TRBV3-1 (or the pseudogene TRBV3-2); 7 bases align to TRBD1. The TCR originated in a woman between 18 and 29 years old who had recovered from COVID-19. CDR3 sequence reads: CASSLTDKGAGTYGYTF. The CDR3 DNA reads TGTGCCAGCAGTCTAACTGACAAGGGGGCAGGGACCTATGGCTACACCTTC.